This TCR beta chain was identified in a study of shared clonotypes between healthy human individuals. Study-wide background: Each donor had three CD4 naive, three CD4 memory, two CD8 naive and one CD8 memory plate.

V was pared by 4 bases and J by 3 bases, with 16 bases between. The CDR3 runs to 15 residues. Germline V gives CDR1 SNHLY, CDR2 FYNNEI. This table comes from immunoSEQ multiplex PCR, and its TCRdb copy is limited to in-frame clones, with some not included. The table has about 710,000 clones, approximately 77% seen once. This sequence joins TRBV2 and TRBJ2-7, with a possible D match to TRBD1 (6 bases). The receptor was derived from a woman aged 30 to 39 in good health. Input material: memory CD4+ T cells sorted from blood. Subset reported: CD45RA-negative fraction. In DNA, the CDR3 is TGTGCCAGCAGTGGGTCCTTAGGACAGAGCTACGAGCAGTACTTC. Protein product: CASSGSLGQSYEQYF.